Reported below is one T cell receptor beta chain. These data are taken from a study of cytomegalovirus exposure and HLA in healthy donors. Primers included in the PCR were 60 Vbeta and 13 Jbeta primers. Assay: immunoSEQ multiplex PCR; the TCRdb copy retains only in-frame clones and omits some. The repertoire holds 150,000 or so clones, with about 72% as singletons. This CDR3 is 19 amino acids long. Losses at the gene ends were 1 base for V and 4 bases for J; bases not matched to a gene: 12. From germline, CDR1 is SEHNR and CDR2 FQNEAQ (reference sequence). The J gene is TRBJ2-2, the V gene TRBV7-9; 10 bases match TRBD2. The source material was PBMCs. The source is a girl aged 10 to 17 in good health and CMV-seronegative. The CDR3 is CASSLEFTSGGAVTGELFF. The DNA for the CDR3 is TGTGCCAGCAGCTTAGAGTTTACCAGCGGGGGGGCTGTCACCGGGGAGCTGTTTTTT. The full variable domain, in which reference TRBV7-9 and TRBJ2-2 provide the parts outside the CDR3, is DTGVSQNPRHKITKRGQNVTFRCDPISEHNRLYWYRQTLGQGPEFLTYFQNEAQLEKSRLLSDRFSAERPKGSFSTLEIQRTEQGDSAMYLCASSLEFTSGGAVTGELFFGEGSRLTVL.